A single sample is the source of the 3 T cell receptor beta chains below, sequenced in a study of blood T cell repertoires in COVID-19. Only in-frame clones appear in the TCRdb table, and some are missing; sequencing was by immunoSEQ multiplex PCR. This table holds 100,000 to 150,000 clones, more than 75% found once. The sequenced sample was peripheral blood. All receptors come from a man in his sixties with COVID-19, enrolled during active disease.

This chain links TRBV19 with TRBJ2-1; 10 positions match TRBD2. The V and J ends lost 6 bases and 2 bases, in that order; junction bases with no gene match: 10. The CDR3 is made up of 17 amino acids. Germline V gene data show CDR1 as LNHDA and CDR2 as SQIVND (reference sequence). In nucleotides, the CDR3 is TGTGCCAGTAGACCGTTAGCGGGAGGCCCCACCTACAATGAGCAGTTCTTC. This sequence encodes CASRPLAGGPTYNEQFF.

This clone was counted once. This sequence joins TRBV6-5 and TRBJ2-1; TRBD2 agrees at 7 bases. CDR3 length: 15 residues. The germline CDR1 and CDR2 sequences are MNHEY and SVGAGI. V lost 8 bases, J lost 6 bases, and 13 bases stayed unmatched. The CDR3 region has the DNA TGTGCCAGCGCCCCTAGCGGAATTACGTTCAATGAGCAGTTCTTC. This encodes CASAPSGITFNEQFF.

The CDR3 DNA sequence: TGTGCCAGCCTGGGACAGAACAATGAGCAGTTCTTC. Its translation is CASLGQNNEQFF. This chain links TRBV6-5 with TRBJ2-1, with 7 nucleotides matching TRBD1. The V and J ends lost 8 bases and 5 bases, in that order; junction bases with no gene match: 3. CDR3 length: 12 residues. Germline CDR1 MNHEY, CDR2 SVGAGI.